This TCR beta chain was sequenced during a study of T cell responses to AZD1222 COVID-19 vaccine. Study-wide findings and caveats: Per reports, nearly half of all spike-specific TCRs target regions that are unmutated in variants. Clonal diversity was possibly underestimated; the donors were predominantly white British and more often female.

On this clone itself: Antigen unknown.

V was trimmed by 5 bases and J by 4 bases, leaving 9 bases between them. Germline CDR1 MNHEY, CDR2 SVGAGI. CDR3 length: 13 amino acids. Using immunoSEQ multiplex PCR, the repertoire was profiled, and TCRdb retains in-frame clones only, with some absent. The repertoire has about 160,000 clones, roughly nine tenths of them found once; the top ten carry over 1.5%. This chain links TRBV6-5 with TRBJ1-5, with D uncertain. This TCR derives from an adult in good health. This material consisted of peripheral blood, taken on day 0 of AZD1222 vaccination. The CDR3 reads CASSPLRNQPQHF. CDR3 in DNA: TGTGCCAGCAGTCCACTGAGAAATCAGCCCCAGCATTTT.